This TCR beta chain was recovered during a study of OX40 agonist ivuxolimab in advanced cancers. For context, the study as a whole: Ivuxolimab, which targeted the costimulatory receptor OX40 (CD134), was an agonistic, fully human IgG2 monoclonal antibody. Intravenous ivuxolimab was administered to patients every 2 weeks at six dose levels: 0.01, 0.1, 0.3, 1.5, 3 and 10 mg/kg. Of the approximately 50 dose-escalation patients, hepatocellular carcinoma was present in approximately 20, melanoma in around 15, renal cell carcinoma in 9 and head and neck cancer in 9. The dose-escalation cohort was about 86% male with a mean age of around 62 years, ranging from about 20 to 85. Patients were allowed to have had prior anti-PD-1, anti-PD-L1 or anti-CTLA-4 therapy, and 40% to 45% of the dose-escalation patients had been treated with checkpoint inhibitors. Three dose-escalation patients achieved partial responses, one with hepatocellular carcinoma and two with cutaneous melanoma. Peripheral TCRbeta sequencing aimed to test whether ivuxolimab altered TCR sequence diversity and caused clonal T-cell expansion. The paper covers the monotherapy dose-escalation part of the phase I ivuxolimab trial, which included N ≈ 57 patients. Paper-wide results and their limitations: Low levels of normalized T-cell clonal expansion were also seen in some nonresponding patients. The antigen specificity of the peripheral T cells that underwent clonal expansion was not determined. In the 0.1-3.0 mg/kg groups, partial responders had among the lowest normalized peripheral clonal expansion, particularly in CD8+ T cells. At doses of 0.1 to 3.0 mg/kg, clonal expansion of both CD4+ and CD8+ blood T cells was observed from baseline to week 6. After ivuxolimab, CD8+ T cells had more expanded clones than CD4+ T cells on average.

CDR1 and CDR2 (SGHRS, YFSETQ) derive from the germline V gene. The CDR3, from cysteine to phenylalanine, totals 14 residues. The CDR3 DNA has 42 bases and is translated from base 1. V was cut back by 5 bases and J by 2 bases, leaving a gap of 13 bases between them. Genomic DNA was extracted from sorted cells for sequencing of the TCRbeta CDR3 region. The immunoSEQ Assay was used to sequence the TCRbeta CDR3 regions. Imported from immuneACCESS, the table was reduced by TCRdb to in-frame sequences with V and J called. These copies leave out some clones; in studies compared against another copy, an unresolved V gene accounts for under half, and the cause of the remainder is not known. Counted in this sample were about 26,000 clones; roughly 80% of them appeared once. Approximately 15% of the sample is held by the ten biggest clonotypes. Patients with autoimmune disease history or receiving systemic immunosuppression were excluded from the trial. Peripheral blood for TCR sequencing was drawn from every dose cohort at baseline, at cycle 4 day 1 and at cycle 7 day 1. Samples were obtained from an open-label, multicenter, first-in-human phase I dose-escalation trial of ivuxolimab. Adults with locally advanced or metastatic melanoma, renal cell, hepatocellular, or head and neck squamous cell carcinoma were enrolled in the trial. CD4+ and CD8+ T cells were sorted separately from peripheral blood before TCR sequencing.

This clone was seen more than once but under ten times. Its cognate antigen has yet to be identified. Base-call qualities are not available, and no considerably larger clone is one nucleotide away. This chain is built from TRBV5-1 and TRBJ2-5, with no D gene named confidently. The specimen comprised CD4+ or CD8+ T cells sorted from blood, sampled in a trial of the OX40 agonist ivuxolimab. The sequence was collected from an adult with an advanced solid tumor such as melanoma, head and neck, liver or kidney cancer. In nucleotides, the sequence is TGCGCCAGCAGACCACAGAACTTTCAAGAGACCCAGTACTTC. Protein translation: CASRPQNFQETQYF.